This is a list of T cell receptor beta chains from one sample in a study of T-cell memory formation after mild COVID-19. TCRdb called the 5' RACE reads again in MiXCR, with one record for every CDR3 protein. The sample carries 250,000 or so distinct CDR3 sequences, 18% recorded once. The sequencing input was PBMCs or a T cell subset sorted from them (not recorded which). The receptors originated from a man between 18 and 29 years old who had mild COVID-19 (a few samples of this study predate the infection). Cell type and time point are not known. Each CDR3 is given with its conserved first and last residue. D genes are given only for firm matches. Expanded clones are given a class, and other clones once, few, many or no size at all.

CASSPRQGSGPEAQYF,TGTGCCAGCAGTCCCCGACAGGGTAGTGGACCCGAGGCCCAGTACTTC,TRBJ2-5,-,TRBV6-6,TRBD1
CASSQDWRAGELFF,TGTGCCAGCAGCCAAGATTGGAGGGCCGGGGAGCTGTTTTTT,TRBJ2-2,-,TRBV3-1,-
CSARDNGQGAVDEQFF,TGCAGTGCTAGAGATAATGGACAGGGGGCGGTCGATGAGCAGTTCTTC,TRBJ2-1,-,TRBV20-1,TRBD1
CASRRDPPDTQYF,TGTGCCAGCAGACGTGACCCGCCGGATACGCAGTATTTT,TRBJ2-3,-,TRBV6-6,-
CASRYSQQETQYF,TGTGCCAGCAGGTACAGCCAGCAAGAGACCCAGTACTTC,TRBJ2-5,-,TRBV12-3/TRBV12-4,-
CASSAESDTQYF,TGCGCCAGCAGCGCCGAATCAGATACGCAGTATTTT,TRBJ2-3,-,TRBV5-1,-
CASSQVFSYTRPNYGYTF,TGTGCCAGCAGCCAAGTATTCTCCTATACTAGACCTAACTATGGCTACACCTTC,TRBJ1-2,-,TRBV3-1,-
CSAQQGSGNQPQHF,TGCAGCGCCCAACAGGGTAGTGGCAATCAGCCCCAGCATTTT,TRBJ1-5,few,TRBV29-1,-
CASSLGDYTDTQYF,TGTGCCAGCAGCTTAGGGGACTACACAGATACGCAGTATTTT,TRBJ2-3,many,TRBV7-9,TRBD2
CASSYSRGSPGVSEQYF,TGTGCCAGCAGTTACTCGAGGGGTAGTCCAGGGGTTTCCGAGCAGTACTTC,TRBJ2-7,-,TRBV6-5,-
CAWSVPTTIAKNIQYF,TGTGCCTGGAGTGTACCGACAACGATAGCCAAAAACATTCAGTACTTC,TRBJ2-4,-,TRBV30,-
CASSLAQPNTEAFF,TGCGCCAGCAGCCTGGCACAGCCGAACACTGAAGCTTTCTTT,TRBJ1-1,few,TRBV4-1,-
CASSSAGTDTDTQYF,TGTGCCAGCAGTTCTGCCGGGACAGACACAGATACGCAGTATTTT,TRBJ2-3,few,TRBV28,TRBD1
CASSPTTRDRGGHGYTF,TGTGCCAGCAGTCCGACGACCCGGGACAGGGGGGGGCATGGCTACACCTTC,TRBJ1-2,few,TRBV28,TRBD1
CASSSERGSSYNEQFF,TGCGCCAGCAGCTCCGAGCGGGGAAGCTCCTACAATGAGCAGTTCTTC,TRBJ2-1,many,TRBV5-1,TRBD2
CASSYIGSNEKLFF,TGTGCCAGCAGTTATATAGGGTCTAATGAAAAACTGTTTTTT,TRBJ1-4,-,TRBV6-5,-
CASSSGQGAQNEQFF,TGTGCCAGCAGCTCCGGACAGGGGGCGCAGAATGAGCAGTTCTTC,TRBJ2-1,-,TRBV27,TRBD1
CASSLQDGYGYTF,TGCGCCAGCAGCTTGCAGGATGGGTATGGCTACACCTTC,TRBJ1-2,few,TRBV5-1,-
CASSLDREAAFF,TGCGCCAGCAGCTTGGACAGGGAAGCAGCTTTCTTT,TRBJ1-1,-,TRBV5-1,-
CASSTLVSSYNEQFF,TGTGCCAGCAGTACTCTAGTCAGCTCCTACAATGAGCAGTTCTTC,TRBJ2-1,-,TRBV6-2/TRBV6-3,-
CDSSQDRVTQYF,TGCGACAGCAGCCAAGATAGGGTTACGCAGTATTTT,TRBJ2-3,-,TRBV4-3,-
CASRDDGYGYTF,TGCGCCAGCAGGGACGATGGGTATGGCTACACCTTC,TRBJ1-2,-,TRBV5-1,-
CASSQDLMTQTNEQFF,TGCGCCAGCAGCCAAGATTTAATGACACAGACCAATGAGCAGTTCTTC,TRBJ2-1,few,TRBV4-1,-
CASSDPGQWENIQYF,TGTGCCAGTAGTGACCCCGGACAGTGGGAAAACATTCAGTACTTC,TRBJ2-4,-,TRBV19,-
CASSTRGEQETQYF,TGTGCCAGCAGCACAAGGGGGGAACAAGAGACCCAGTACTTC,TRBJ2-5,-,TRBV4-2,-
CASSWERGGTEAFF,TGTGCCAGCAGCTGGGAGAGGGGCGGCACTGAAGCTTTCTTT,TRBJ1-1,once,TRBV11-2,-
CASSFSRDYGYTF,TGTGCCAGCAGCTTCTCCAGGGACTATGGCTACACCTTC,TRBJ1-2,-,TRBV5-4,-
CASSLVHRGGTGELFF,TGTGCCAGCAGTTTAGTCCACAGGGGCGGCACCGGGGAGCTGTTTTTT,TRBJ2-2,many,TRBV12-3/TRBV12-4,TRBD1
CASSQVLPGAGELFF,TGCGCCAGCAGCCAAGTCCTTCCGGGGGCCGGGGAGCTGTTTTTT,TRBJ2-2,few,TRBV4-3,-
CAITRTTGNTEAFF,TGTGCCATAACACGGACCACGGGGAACACTGAAGCTTTCTTT,TRBJ1-1,few,TRBV10-3,-
CASSFVARTYEQYF,TGTGCCAGCAGTTTTGTGGCACGCACCTACGAGCAGTACTTC,TRBJ2-7,-,TRBV28,-
CASSRDREDEQFF,TGTGCCAGCAGTCGGGACAGGGAGGATGAGCAGTTCTTC,TRBJ2-1,-,TRBV11-2,TRBD1
CASSYERQGARATNEKLFF,TGCGCCAGCAGCTACGAGAGACAGGGGGCGCGTGCAACTAATGAAAAACTGTTTTTT,TRBJ1-4,few,TRBV5-1,TRBD1
CASSYSTRGPPYNEQFF,TGTGCCAGCAGTTACTCGACAAGGGGACCCCCCTACAATGAGCAGTTCTTC,TRBJ2-1,-,TRBV6-2/TRBV6-3,-
CASSPTIQETQYF,TGTGCCAGCTCGCCGACTATCCAAGAGACCCAGTACTTC,TRBJ2-5,many,TRBV18,-
CASSHGATGRGATGSPTDTQYF,TGTGCCAGCAGCCACGGGGCGACTGGACGGGGAGCTACGGGGTCCCCCACAGATACGCAGTATTTT,TRBJ2-3,-,TRBV4-2,-
CASSSTLVAETQYF,TGTGCCAGCAGCTCGACACTAGTGGCAGAGACCCAGTACTTC,TRBJ2-5,few,TRBV7-2,-
CASSLTVSGDTEAFF,TGCGCCAGCAGCTTGACGGTCTCAGGGGACACTGAAGCTTTCTTT,TRBJ1-1,few,TRBV5-1,-
CASSRGLSGGSSYNEQFF,TGTGCCAGCAGCCGCGGGCTTAGCGGGGGGTCCTCCTACAATGAGCAGTTCTTC,TRBJ2-1,few,TRBV11-2,TRBD2
CASSQRGQGTGELFF,TGCGCCAGCAGCCAGAGGGGACAGGGTACCGGGGAGCTGTTTTTT,TRBJ2-2,few,TRBV4-3,TRBD1
CASSGLIQETQYF,TGTGCCAGCAGCGGACTCATTCAAGAGACCCAGTACTTC,TRBJ2-5,few,TRBV7-2,-
CASSLYPRLAGGLSEQFF,TGTGCCAGCAGTTTATACCCCCGACTAGCGGGGGGTCTGAGTGAGCAGTTCTTC,TRBJ2-1,many,TRBV28,TRBD2
CASSVPGPQSTNEKLFF,TGTGCCAGTAGTGTTCCGGGACCGCAATCAACTAATGAAAAACTGTTTTTT,TRBJ1-4,-,TRBV19,-
CASSSSQGVTDTQYF,TGTGCCAGCAGCAGCTCGCAGGGGGTCACAGATACGCAGTATTTT,TRBJ2-3,few,TRBV7-8,TRBD1
CASSLGGYGNTIYF,TGCGCCAGCAGCTTGGGGGGTTATGGAAACACCATATATTTT,TRBJ1-3,-,TRBV5-1,-
CASSLGWDTEAFF,TGCGCCAGCAGCTTGGGATGGGACACTGAAGCTTTCTTT,TRBJ1-1,few,TRBV5-1,-
CASHFNPGVSYNSPLHF,TGTGCCAGCCACTTTAACCCAGGGGTTTCATATAATTCACCCCTCCACTTT,TRBJ1-6,-,TRBV7-2,-